This TCR beta chain was profiled in a study of T cells in Graves' hyperthyroidism and ophthalmopathy. Unmatched junction bases numbered 14, after V lost 6 bases and J lost 14 bases. The CDR3 has 14 residues. Germline lookup yields CDR1 DFQATT and CDR2 SNEGSKA (reference sequence). This clonotype showed up just a few times. Researchers took RNA transcripts and amplified the TCR beta CDR3 regions from them. First-round RT-PCR with HTBI primers amplified the TCR CDR3 region. TCRdb re-derived calls from the multiplex PCR reads in MiXCR, one entry per CDR3 protein. This table holds some 140,000 distinct CDR3 sequences, more than 20% found once.

The clonotype comes from a woman aged 45 to 65 with Graves' hyperthyroidism that later progressed to Graves' ophthalmopathy. The J gene is TRBJ1-6, the V gene TRBV20-1, with 9 nucleotides matching TRBD1. The sequenced sample was blood. For the CDR3, the DNA is TGCAGTGCAGAACCGGGACAGGGCGAAACATCCCTCCACTTT. Protein: CSAEPGQGETSLHF.